Listed below are T cell receptor beta chains from one sample, sequenced in a study of a mutant IDH1 vaccine in newly diagnosed glioma. Their target antigens are unknown. Generated by immunoSEQ multiplex PCR, the TCRdb table keeps only in-frame clones and is missing some. Of tens of thousands of clones in the sample, around 85% are singletons; the top ten hold roughly 9.5%. Here the sequenced sample was PBMCs, taken from a glioma patient whose treatment included an IDH1 peptide vaccine. The receptor set was obtained from a woman in her fifties or sixties with glioma. The CDR3 runs from the conserved cysteine through the conserved F or W. A D gene is named only where the DNA matches it firmly. The size entry is marked missing in some rows and otherwise reads once, few, many or a size class.

d_gene,abundance,v_gene,j_gene,CDR3aa,CDR3nt
NA,few,TRBV2,TRBJ1-1,CASIRISQNTEAFF,TGTGCCAGCATTAGAATTTCGCAGAACACTGAAGCTTTCTTT
NA,NA,TRBV19,TRBJ1-1,CASSIAGLNTEAFF,TGTGCCAGTAGTATAGCGGGATTGAACACTGAAGCTTTCTTT
TRBD2,NA,TRBV5-6,TRBJ2-2,CASSYGGARTGELFF,TGTGCCAGCAGCTACGGGGGGGCCAGGACCGGGGAGCTGTTTTTT
TRBD2,once,TRBV4-3,TRBJ2-3,CASSQDYPRGGGWSQYF,TGCGCCAGCAGCCAAGATTATCCCCGGGGGGGCGGCTGGTCGCAGTATTTT
NA,NA,TRBV7-9,TRBJ1-5,CASSSEMGNQPQHF,TGTGCCAGCAGCTCGGAAATGGGCAATCAGCCCCAGCATTTT
NA,NA,TRBV5-1,TRBJ1-3,CASSLGEHGNTIYF,TGCGCCAGCAGCTTAGGGGAGCATGGAAACACCATATATTTT
TRBD2,NA,TRBV29-1,TRBJ2-7,CSVEDRGGRDYEQYF,TGCAGCGTTGAAGATCGGGGGGGGCGAGACTACGAGCAGTACTTC
NA,NA,TRBV5-1,TRBJ2-1,CASSLSAGVNEQFF,TGCGCCAGCAGCTTGTCGGCAGGGGTCAATGAGCAGTTCTTC
NA,NA,TRBV5-6,TRBJ1-2,CASSLGQGNYGYTF,TGTGCCAGCAGCTTGGGTCAGGGGAACTATGGCTACACCTTC
NA,once,TRBV5-1,TRBJ1-6,CASSSAGGDNSPLHF,TGCGCCAGCAGCTCGGCTGGCGGGGATAATTCACCCCTCCACTTT
NA,NA,TRBV28,TRBJ1-1,CASSSYNTEAFF,TGTGCCAGCTCTTCCTATAACACTGAAGCTTTCTTT
TRBD1,NA,TRBV2,TRBJ2-3,CASTPQGAKVADTQYF,TGTGCCAGCACCCCACAGGGGGCTAAGGTCGCAGATACGCAGTATTTT
NA,NA,TRBV5-4,TRBJ1-3,CASSSKTEGIFGNTIYF,TGTGCCAGCAGCAGCAAGACGGAGGGGATTTTTGGAAACACCATATATTTT
NA,NA,TRBV5-1,TRBJ2-2,CASSYIGELFF,TGCGCCAGCAGCTACATCGGGGAGCTGTTTTTT
NA,NA,TRBV30,TRBJ2-3,CAWSEGNSRSDTQYF,TGTGCCTGGAGTGAAGGGAATTCACGTTCAGATACGCAGTATTTT
NA,NA,TRBV30,TRBJ2-5,CAWSQEETQYF,TGTGCCTGGAGTCAAGAGGAGACCCAGTACTTC
NA,NA,TRBV18,TRBJ1-2,CASSPDSRRDYGYTF,TGTGCCAGCTCACCAGACAGCCGAAGGGACTATGGCTACACCTTC